This is a list of T cell receptor beta chains from one sample in a study of shared clonotypes between healthy human individuals. Method: immunoSEQ multiplex PCR; TCRdb's copy keeps in-frame clones and lacks some. The top ten hold 0.39% of the sample, which has more than 2,000,000 clones, 85% to 95% seen once. The sequenced sample consisted of naive CD4+ T cells from PBMCs. The receptors originated from a man between 18 and 29 years old in good health. Some clones in this sample may be carry-over from other donors' samples. The CDR3 runs from the conserved cysteine through the conserved F or W. D genes are given only for firm matches. The size entry is marked missing in some rows and otherwise reads once, few, many or a size class.

cdr3_length: 16; clone_size: once; v_call: TRBV10-3; j_call: TRBJ2-1; d_call: TRBD2; cdr3_nt: TGTGCCATCAGTGGTTCCGGGACTAGGGCCCTAAATGAGCAGTTCTTC; cdr3_aa: CAISGSGTRALNEQFF
cdr3_length: 14; clone_size: .; v_call: TRBV5-4; j_call: TRBJ2-7; d_call: .; cdr3_nt: TGTGCCAGCAGTCGGAGCGGGTCGTCCTACGAGCAGTACTTC; cdr3_aa: CASSRSGSSYEQYF
cdr3_length: 16; clone_size: .; v_call: TRBV5-1; j_call: TRBJ2-7; d_call: .; cdr3_nt: TGCGCCAGCAGCTTGGAATCTCCTAGCGCCTCCTACGAGCAGTACTTC; cdr3_aa: CASSLESPSASYEQYF
cdr3_length: 16; clone_size: .; v_call: TRBV6-1; j_call: TRBJ1-4; d_call: TRBD1; cdr3_nt: TGTGCCAGCAGTGAACACGGGGCCGGGACAGGGAGAAAACTGTTTTTT; cdr3_aa: CASSEHGAGTGRKLFF
cdr3_length: 15; clone_size: once; v_call: TRBV5-1; j_call: TRBJ1-5; d_call: TRBD1; cdr3_nt: TGCGCCAGCAGCCGCGGGACAGGGGGCGGTCAGCCCCAGCATTTT; cdr3_aa: CASSRGTGGGQPQHF
cdr3_length: 14; clone_size: .; v_call: TRBV18; j_call: TRBJ1-4; d_call: .; cdr3_nt: TGTGCCAGCTCACCGGCAGGGCCGGGGTGGAAACTGTTTTTT; cdr3_aa: CASSPAGPGWKLFF
cdr3_length: 14; clone_size: once; v_call: TRBV5-1; j_call: TRBJ2-1; d_call: .; cdr3_nt: TGCGCCAGCAGCTTGGGGGACATGGTCAATGAGCAGTTCTTC; cdr3_aa: CASSLGDMVNEQFF
cdr3_length: 15; clone_size: .; v_call: TRBV5-1; j_call: TRBJ2-7; d_call: TRBD2; cdr3_nt: TGCGCCAGCAGCGTACTAGCGGGGGCTACCTACGAGCAGTACTTC; cdr3_aa: CASSVLAGATYEQYF
cdr3_length: 14; clone_size: .; v_call: TRBV7-9; j_call: TRBJ1-2; d_call: .; cdr3_nt: TGTGCCAGCAGCGTTTCCGGGACAACCTATGGCTACACCTTC; cdr3_aa: CASSVSGTTYGYTF
cdr3_length: 14; clone_size: .; v_call: TRBV7-9; j_call: TRBJ1-2; d_call: TRBD1; cdr3_nt: TGTGCCAGCAGCGAGCCGGGACAGACTTATGGCTACACCTTC; cdr3_aa: CASSEPGQTYGYTF
cdr3_length: 17; clone_size: .; v_call: TRBV7-8; j_call: TRBJ2-3; d_call: TRBD2; cdr3_nt: TGTGCCAGCAGCTTAGCGTTGCTAGCGGGTGGGGGGGATACGCAGTATTTT; cdr3_aa: CASSLALLAGGGDTQYF
cdr3_length: 15; clone_size: .; v_call: TRBV7-2; j_call: TRBJ1-1; d_call: .; cdr3_nt: TGTGCCAGCAGCTCCAACTCCAGGGGTAACACTGAAGCTTTCTTT; cdr3_aa: CASSSNSRGNTEAFF
cdr3_length: 16; clone_size: .; v_call: TRBV27; j_call: TRBJ2-1; d_call: .; cdr3_nt: TGTGCCAGCAGTTCCCTCGGGGGGCGATCCTACAATGAGCAGTTCTTC; cdr3_aa: CASSSLGGRSYNEQFF
cdr3_length: 15; clone_size: .; v_call: TRBV9; j_call: TRBJ1-1; d_call: TRBD1; cdr3_nt: TGTGCCAGCAGCGCTACCACAGGGGCGCTCGCTGAAGCTTTCTTT; cdr3_aa: CASSATTGALAEAFF
cdr3_length: 14; clone_size: .; v_call: TRBV5-6; j_call: TRBJ1-3; d_call: .; cdr3_nt: TGTGCCAGCACCCCCTACAGTGTTGGAAACACCATATATTTT; cdr3_aa: CASTPYSVGNTIYF
cdr3_length: 14; clone_size: .; v_call: TRBV7-9; j_call: TRBJ2-3; d_call: .; cdr3_nt: TGTGCCAGCAGCTTGGGCGTTAGCACAGATACGCAGTATTTT; cdr3_aa: CASSLGVSTDTQYF
cdr3_length: 12; clone_size: .; v_call: TRBV28; j_call: TRBJ2-7; d_call: .; cdr3_nt: TGTGCCAGCAGTAGTATACGGGTCGAGCAGTACTTC; cdr3_aa: CASSSIRVEQYF
cdr3_length: 14; clone_size: .; v_call: TRBV18; j_call: TRBJ2-5; d_call: .; cdr3_nt: TGTGCCAGCTCACCGGGCAGGGCCCAAGAGACCCAGTACTTC; cdr3_aa: CASSPGRAQETQYF
cdr3_length: 17; clone_size: .; v_call: TRBV15; j_call: TRBJ2-7; d_call: TRBD2; cdr3_nt: TGTGCCACCAGCAGAGATCGGACTAGCGGGAGGCAATACGAGCAGTACTTC; cdr3_aa: CATSRDRTSGRQYEQYF
cdr3_length: 15; clone_size: .; v_call: TRBV7-3; j_call: TRBJ1-1; d_call: .; cdr3_nt: TGTGCCAGCAGCTTAGGACAGCCGGGGAACACTGAAGCTTTCTTT; cdr3_aa: CASSLGQPGNTEAFF
cdr3_length: 15; clone_size: .; v_call: TRBV7-8; j_call: TRBJ1-5; d_call: .; cdr3_nt: TGTGCCAGCAGCTTAAGCCGGCAGTACTATCAGCCCCAGCATTTT; cdr3_aa: CASSLSRQYYQPQHF
cdr3_length: 14; clone_size: .; v_call: TRBV28; j_call: TRBJ2-5; d_call: .; cdr3_nt: TGTGCCAGCAGTCCATGGACGCCGGGGGAGACCCAGTACTTC; cdr3_aa: CASSPWTPGETQYF
cdr3_length: 15; clone_size: once; v_call: TRBV4-1; j_call: TRBJ2-1; d_call: .; cdr3_nt: TGCGCCAGCAGCCAGGGGGGTTTGTCCTACAATGAGCAGTTCTTC; cdr3_aa: CASSQGGLSYNEQFF